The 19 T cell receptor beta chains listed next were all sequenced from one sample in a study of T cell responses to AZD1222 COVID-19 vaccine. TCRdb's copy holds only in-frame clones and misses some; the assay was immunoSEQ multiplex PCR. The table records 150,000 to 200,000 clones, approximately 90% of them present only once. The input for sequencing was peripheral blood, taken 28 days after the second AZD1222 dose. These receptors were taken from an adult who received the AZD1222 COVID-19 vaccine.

The CDR3 here is CATSGTEAFF. The CDR3 DNA reads TGTGCCACCTCAGGAACTGAAGCTTTCTTT. The rearrangement links TRBV6-6 to TRBJ1-1; the D is unclear. Trimming cost V 10 bases and J 5 bases, with 8 bases left between them. Germline values: CDR1 MNHNY, CDR2 SVGAGI (reference sequence). The CDR3 consists of 10 residues.

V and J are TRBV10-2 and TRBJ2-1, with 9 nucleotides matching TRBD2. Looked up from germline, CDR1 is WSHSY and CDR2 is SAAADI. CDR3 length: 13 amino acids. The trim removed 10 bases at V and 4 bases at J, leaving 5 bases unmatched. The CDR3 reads CATASGNYNEQFF. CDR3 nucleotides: TGCGCCACGGCTAGCGGGAATTACAATGAGCAGTTCTTC.

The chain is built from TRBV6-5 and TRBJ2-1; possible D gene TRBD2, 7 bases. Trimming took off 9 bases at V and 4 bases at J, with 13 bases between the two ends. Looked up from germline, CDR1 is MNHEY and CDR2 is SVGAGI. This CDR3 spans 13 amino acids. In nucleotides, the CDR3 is TGTGCCAGTGTAGGGGGAGGGTACAATGAGCAGTTCTTC. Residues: CASVGGGYNEQFF.

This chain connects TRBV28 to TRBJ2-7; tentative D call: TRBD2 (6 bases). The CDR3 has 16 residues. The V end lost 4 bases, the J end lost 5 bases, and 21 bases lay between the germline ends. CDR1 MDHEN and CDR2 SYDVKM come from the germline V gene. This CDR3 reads CASSSPGTPRPHEQYF. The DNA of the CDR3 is TGTGCCAGCAGTTCCCCGGGGACTCCCCGTCCTCACGAGCAGTACTTC.

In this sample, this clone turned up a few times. The CDR3 sequence is CASSLRGGDNEQFF. CDR3 bases: TGTGCCAGCAGCTTGAGGGGCGGAGACAATGAGCAGTTCTTC. The rearrangement joins TRBV5-4 to TRBJ2-1; tentative D call: TRBD1 (5 bases). Germline CDR1 and CDR2: SGHNT and YYREEE (reference sequence). The CDR3 has 14 residues. V dropped 1 base and J dropped 5 bases, with 10 bases sitting between them.

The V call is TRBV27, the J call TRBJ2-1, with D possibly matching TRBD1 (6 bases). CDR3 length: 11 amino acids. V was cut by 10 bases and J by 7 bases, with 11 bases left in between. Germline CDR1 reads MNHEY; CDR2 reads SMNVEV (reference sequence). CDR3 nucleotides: TGTGCCACCCATAGGGGGAATGAGCAGTTCTTC. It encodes CATHRGNEQFF.

CDR3 in DNA: TGTGCCAGCAGCCAAGATCGCCCAAATCAGCCCCAGCATTTT. Translated: CASSQDRPNQPQHF. The rearrangement links TRBV3-1 (or the pseudogene TRBV3-2) to TRBJ1-5; D is undetermined. The V gene's germline CDR1 is LGHDT and CDR2 YNNKEL (reference sequence). The V end was cut by 0 bases, the J end by 4 bases, with 7 bases between. The CDR3 sequence is 14 residues long.

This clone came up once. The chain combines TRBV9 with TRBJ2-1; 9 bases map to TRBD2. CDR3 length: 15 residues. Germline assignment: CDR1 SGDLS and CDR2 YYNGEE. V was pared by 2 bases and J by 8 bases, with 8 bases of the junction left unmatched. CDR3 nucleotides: TGTGCCAGCAGCGTCGGCGGGAGGGCTGGGGATGAGCAGTTCTTC. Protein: CASSVGGRAGDEQFF.

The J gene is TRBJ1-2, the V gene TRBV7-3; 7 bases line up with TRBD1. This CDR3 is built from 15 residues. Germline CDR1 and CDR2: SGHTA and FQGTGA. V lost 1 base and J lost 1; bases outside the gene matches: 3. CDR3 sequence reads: CASSLSGTDNYGYTF. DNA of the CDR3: TGTGCCAGCAGCTTAAGTGGGACAGATAACTATGGCTACACCTTC.

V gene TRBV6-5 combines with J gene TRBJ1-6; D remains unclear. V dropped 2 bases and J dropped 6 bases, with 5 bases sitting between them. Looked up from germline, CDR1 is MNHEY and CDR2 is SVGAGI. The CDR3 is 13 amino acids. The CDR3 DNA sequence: TGTGCCAGCAGTTACACTCCTAATTCACCCCTCCACTTT. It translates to CASSYTPNSPLHF.

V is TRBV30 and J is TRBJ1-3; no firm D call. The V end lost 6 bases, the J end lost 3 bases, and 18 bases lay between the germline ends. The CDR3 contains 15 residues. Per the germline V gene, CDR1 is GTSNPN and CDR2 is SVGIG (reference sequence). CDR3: CACQMGSNFGNTIYF. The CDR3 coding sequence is TGTGCCTGCCAGATGGGCAGTAACTTTGGAAACACCATATATTTT.

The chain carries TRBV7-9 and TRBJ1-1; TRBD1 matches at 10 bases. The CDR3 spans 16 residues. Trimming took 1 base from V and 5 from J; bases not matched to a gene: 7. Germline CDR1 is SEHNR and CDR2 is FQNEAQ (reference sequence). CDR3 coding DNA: TGTGCCAGCAGCTTAGGGGTTTCGGACAGGGGGACTGAAGCTTTCTTT. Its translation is CASSLGVSDRGTEAFF.

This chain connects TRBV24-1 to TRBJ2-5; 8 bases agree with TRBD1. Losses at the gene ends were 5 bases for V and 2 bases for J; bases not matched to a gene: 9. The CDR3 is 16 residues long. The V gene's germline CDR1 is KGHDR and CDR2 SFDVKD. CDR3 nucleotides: TGTGCCACCAGTGGCGTTACAGGGGGGTCTCAAGAGACCCAGTACTTC. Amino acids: CATSGVTGGSQETQYF.

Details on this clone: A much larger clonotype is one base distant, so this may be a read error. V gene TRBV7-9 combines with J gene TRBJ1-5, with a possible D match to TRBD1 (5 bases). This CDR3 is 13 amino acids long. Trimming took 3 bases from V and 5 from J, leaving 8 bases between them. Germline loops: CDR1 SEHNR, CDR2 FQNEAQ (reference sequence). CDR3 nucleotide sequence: TGTGCCAGCAGCTTTGGGGGGGATCAGCCCCAGCATTTT. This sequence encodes CASSFGGDQPQHF.

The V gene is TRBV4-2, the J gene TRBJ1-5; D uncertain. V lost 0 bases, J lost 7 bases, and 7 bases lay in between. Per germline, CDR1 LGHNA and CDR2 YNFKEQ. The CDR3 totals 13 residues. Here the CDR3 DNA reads TGTGCCAGCAGCCAAGATCGAGGACAGCCCCAGCATTTT. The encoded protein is CASSQDRGQPQHF.

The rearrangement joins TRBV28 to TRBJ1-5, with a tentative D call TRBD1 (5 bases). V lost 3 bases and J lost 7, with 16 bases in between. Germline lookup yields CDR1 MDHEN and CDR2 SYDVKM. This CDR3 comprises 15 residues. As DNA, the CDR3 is TGTGCCAGCAGTTTGGGGCCGCGAGGGTTGCAGCCCCAGCATTTT. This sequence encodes CASSLGPRGLQPQHF.

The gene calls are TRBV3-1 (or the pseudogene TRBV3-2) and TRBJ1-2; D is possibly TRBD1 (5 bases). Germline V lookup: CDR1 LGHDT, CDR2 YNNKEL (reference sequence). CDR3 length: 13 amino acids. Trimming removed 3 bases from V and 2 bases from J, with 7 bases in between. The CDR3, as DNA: TGTGCCAGCAGCCAGGGGGAGAACTATGGCTACACCTTC. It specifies CASSQGENYGYTF.

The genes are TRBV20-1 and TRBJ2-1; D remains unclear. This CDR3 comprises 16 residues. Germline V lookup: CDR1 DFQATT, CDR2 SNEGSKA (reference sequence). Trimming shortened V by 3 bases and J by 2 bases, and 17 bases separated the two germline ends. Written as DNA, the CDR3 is TGCAGTGCTAGTCTAGGCGCTACCCCCCCCTACAATGAGCAGTTCTTC. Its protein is CSASLGATPPYNEQFF.

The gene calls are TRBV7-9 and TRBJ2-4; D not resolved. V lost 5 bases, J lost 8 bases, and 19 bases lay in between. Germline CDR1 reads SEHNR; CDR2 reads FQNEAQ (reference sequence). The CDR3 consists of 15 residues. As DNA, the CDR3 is TGTGCCAGCAGCCCTCCTATTGGCCCCTATTACATTCAGTACTTC. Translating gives CASSPPIGPYYIQYF.